This section outlines one T cell receptor (beta chain) sequence together with its context. The target of this receptor is not known. There are no base qualities to consult, and no much larger clone falls within one base. Libraries were prepared through 5' RACE. The reads were generated on an Illumina HiSeq 2500. A second PCR of about 7 to 12 cycles was run with a J-beta primer mix and a sample-barcoded 5' primer. A template-switch 5' adaptor carrying 12 random nucleotides introduced a unique molecular identifier onto each TCR beta cDNA molecule. Each sample yielded at least 3 million CDR3-containing paired-end reads. First-strand cDNA was synthesized from all RNA with the Mint cDNA synthesis kit, primed by a TRBC-specific oligonucleotide. All cDNA was treated with uracil-DNA glycosylase and then went through a first 18-cycle PCR with the universal primers M1SS and BC2_uni_R. Regarding the original processing steps: Normalization of each sample was performed by random selection of 1 million high-quality reads, each carrying a distinct molecular identifier. Instead of being binned into consensus sequences, reads with shared molecular identifiers were discarded. MiTCR, set to a Q25 quality threshold and the strictest error-elimination algorithm, was used for CDR3 identification, clonotype clustering and error correction. A nonparametric unseen species model with Euler transformation was used to estimate lower-bound total TCR beta diversity. The raw public reads went through TCRdb reprocessing: fastp at Q25, MiXCR clone calling, in-frame beta chains kept. Rows matching on CDR3 protein sequence are summarized as one entry with the most common DNA and genes. What appears here as the V and J calls and clone size reflects TCRdb's work, not the paper's. Recorded for this sample are approximately 1.5 million distinct CDR3 sequences; roughly 43% of them occurred a single time. Jointly, the top ten make up roughly 3.7% of the sample.

Systemically healthy Caucasian individuals from Russia, over 30 in total and aged about 6 to 100 years, were included as donors. Approximately 10 milliliters of peripheral blood were collected from each donor into EDTA-treated Vacutainer tubes. Ficoll-Paque density-gradient centrifugation was used to isolate PBMCs, with at least 6 million obtained per sample. Total RNA, at least 6 micrograms per sample, was extracted from PBMCs with Trizol reagent. The percentages of naive CD45RAhigh/CD27high T cells were determined by flow cytometry on a PBMC aliquot from every donor. The entry originates in a study of blood T cells in healthy people across ages (dated by TCRdb to 2013 to 2016). In the study overall: Template switching captured roughly one uniquely barcoded TCR beta cDNA molecule per two T cells in model experiments. Using deep sequencing normalized with unique cDNA molecular identifiers, the study measured how TCR beta repertoire diversity changes with age. For two donors (one aged 18 to 29 and one aged 80 or older), the study analyzed two additional independent replicas of 1 million unique cDNA reads from the same blood draw. The donors were divided into four age groups: young (average approximately 15 years), middle-aged (about 40), aged (about 60) and long-lived (about 90). To avoid experimental bias, donors of different ages were randomly spread across the sequencing lanes.

General findings and caveats noted by the study authors: Estimates of total diversity based on one million sequenced T cells were regarded as lower bounds and as underestimates. Observed TCR beta diversity correlated strongly with the percentage of naive T cells measured by flow cytometry. Because the CMV infection status of the donors was unknown, age-related changes in expanded clonotypes may potentially have been confounded. Since profiling was done on bulk unsorted PBMCs, naive and antigen-experienced compartments could not be conclusively compared. As age increased, observed TCR beta diversity per million T cells dropped in a roughly linear way, and a significant reduction was already evident by age 40. Compared with the aged group, the long-lived group had more naive CD4+ T cells, fewer expanded clones and increased TCR diversity, suggesting age selection.

The sequenced sample consisted of blood. This receptor was identified in a young woman in good health.

CDR3 sequence: CASSRPSPPYGYTF. The bases are TGTGCCAGCAGCCGACCTTCCCCCCCATATGGCTACACCTTC. The chain is assembled from TRBV27 and TRBJ1-2, with the D gene call left open. Sequences MNHEY (CDR1) and SMNVEV (CDR2) are obtained from the germline V gene (reference sequence). There are 14 amino acids in the CDR3, from cysteine to phenylalanine inclusive. Just CDR3 DNA is preserved here, 42 bases in frame from base 1. Between the V and J ends, shortened by 6 bases and 5 bases respectively, the junction contains 16 bases.